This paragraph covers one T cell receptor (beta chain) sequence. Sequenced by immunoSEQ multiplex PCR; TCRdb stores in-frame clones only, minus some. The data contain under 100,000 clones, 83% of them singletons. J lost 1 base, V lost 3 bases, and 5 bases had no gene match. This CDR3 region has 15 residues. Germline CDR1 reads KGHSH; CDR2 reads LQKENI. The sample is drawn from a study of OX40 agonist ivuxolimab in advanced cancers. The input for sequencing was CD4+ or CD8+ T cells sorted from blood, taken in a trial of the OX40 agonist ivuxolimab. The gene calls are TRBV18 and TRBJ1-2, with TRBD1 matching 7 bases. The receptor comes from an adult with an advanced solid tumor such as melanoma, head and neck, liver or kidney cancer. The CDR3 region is CASSPSTGNNYGYTF. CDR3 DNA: TGTGCCAGCTCACCCTCGACAGGGAATAACTATGGCTACACCTTC.